Included here is one TCR beta chain sequence, with context. Its recognized antigen is unknown. No per-base quality is available; no much larger clone lies one base away. The CDR3, from cysteine to phenylalanine, totals 16 residues. The entry retains the CDR3 DNA only, 48 bases that are in frame from base 1. From the germline V gene, CDR1 is SNHLY and CDR2 is FYNNEI. The germline V and J ends show losses of 7 bases and 6 bases respectively, and no gene match explains 12 bases of the junction. This sample stems from a study of shared clonotypes between healthy human individuals (dated by TCRdb to between 2020 and 2021). In terms of the full investigation: Three men and a couple of women, aged 18 to 49 years, made up the cohort. For each donor, CD4 naive and CD4 memory were each run on three plates, CD8 naive on two plates, and CD8 memory on one plate. The study deeply sequenced blood TCR repertoires of five healthy adults to estimate repertoire size and the extent of clonotype sharing between individuals. Libraries were prepared and TCR repertoires were sequenced by different laboratories using diverse techniques, in order to increase sequencing depth and limit assay-specific biases. Per donor, leukapheresis produced somewhere between about 0.85 and 8.9 billion PBMCs. Points the paper makes about the study in general: Sharing across four donors was observed for roughly 5.4% of naive CD4, over 3% of naive CD8, about 2.3% of memory CD4, and around 0.4% of memory CD8 clonotypes. Sampling was limited to blood, and TCR repertoires in tissue likely differ from TCR repertoires in blood. The genetic and exposure-history diversity represented was limited by the small number of donors. Compared with non-shared clonotypes, the clonotypes found in all four sorted-subset donors had higher generation probabilities. Based on pairwise subsampling, the degree of clonotype sharing among donors was expected to be affected by sequencing depth. Incomplete sequencing was indicated by rarefaction of sorted-subset datasets, despite the large sequencing depth. Naive subsets generally had larger estimated clonotype richness than memory subsets did.

CD8 naive samples were CD45RO-negative cells positively selected for CCR7, giving a CD45RA+CCR7+ population that excluded TemRA cells. The donors were healthy, HIV-negative adults with no recently reported acute infections or vaccinations. Every donor was a Caucasian adult residing in Nashville, Tennessee, USA. Blood was collected by leukapheresis, and PBMCs were isolated by Ficoll-Histopaque density gradient centrifugation and then cryopreserved in liquid nitrogen vapor phase. Analytical flow cytometry was used to check the purity and quantity of each magnetically sorted T cell population. Genomic DNA was isolated from every sorted fraction and measured by UV absorbance on a Nanodrop 2000c. Using the deep immunoSEQ assay, multiplex PCR amplified TCR CDR3 regions from genomic DNA. For each cell subset, the extracted genomic DNA was distributed evenly across all wells of several immunoSEQ 96-well plates, and each plate served as one replicate. Each replicate PCR for sorted subsets received around 200 ng genomic DNA, equal to roughly 29,000 T cell genomes. Purified libraries were quantified with a Qubit 3.0 fluorometer, sized on a Bioanalyzer 2100, and re-quantified with the KAPA Library Quantification kit. Every immunoSEQ 96-well plate was sequenced on a dedicated single-read 150-cycle Illumina NextSeq 550 flow cell. Regarding the original processing steps: Because the immunoSEQ output held only junctional sequences and lacked quality scores, the filtering could not match the filtering applied to full-length reads. Sequences were annotated with PyIR, a Python wrapper for IgBLAST v1.9, using IMGT germline references to assign V/J genes and CDR3. Reads were filtered out if the reads had weak V/J assignments (E-value above 1e-6), no CDR3, stop codons, out-of-frame junctions, or ambiguous translated residues. V3J clonotypes were defined as sequences sharing an identical inferred V gene, J gene, and CDR3 amino acid sequence. The percentage overlap between two repertoires was calculated by dividing the number of shared unique clonotypes by the size of the smaller repertoire. RTK rarefaction, the Chao1 estimator, and Recon v2.1 estimates of unobserved clonotypes were used to assess repertoire richness. Generation probabilities were computed with OLGA for all TCRbeta clonotypes obtained by the gDNA method from several donors. TCRdb provides this immuneACCESS table in a form limited to in-frame rearrangements. Some clones are lacking; in checked studies, under half of them reflect an unresolved V gene, and why the rest are absent is not known. The V and J calls and the clone size are those of that table, but D and trimming were determined from the DNA. This sample is represented by some 600,000 clones; about 96% of them were singletons. 0.11% of the sample is in the top ten clones.

The sequenced sample was naive CD8+ T cells sorted from blood. This sample's cell subset or site label indicates: CD45RA+CCR7+. The V gene is TRBV2 and the J gene is TRBJ2-1, and TRBD2 matches 10 of the central bases. This TCR was recovered from a woman aged 25 to 39 in good health. In nucleotides, the sequence is TGTGCCAGCAAGGAAGAGGGACTAGCGACGACCAATGAGCAGTTCTTC. This is translated as CASKEEGLATTNEQFF.